Listed below are T cell receptor beta chains from one sample, sequenced in a study of blood T cells in healthy people across ages. TCRdb reprocessed the 5' RACE reads via MiXCR and lists one record per CDR3 protein. The table lists roughly 800,000 distinct CDR3 sequences, around 25% of them singletons. In addition, the sample was reused for a study of T cells of mothers and their children.

The source material was blood. These receptors all come from a boy aged 5-17 years in good health. CDR3s include the opening cysteine and the closing phenylalanine or tryptophan. Fields, in order: D gene, clone size, V gene, J gene, CDR3 DNA, CDR3 protein. The D gene is left open where the match is weak. Size is omitted from some rows. Given values are once, few, many or a class for expanded clones.

.	few	TRBV14	TRBJ2-1	TGTGCCAGCAGCGCTCTGACGGCCTCGGAGTTCTTC	CASSALTASEFF
.	few	TRBV7-9	TRBJ2-4	TGTGCCAGCAGCTTCGGCGACCTGCTGGGGGACATTCAGTACTTC	CASSFGDLLGDIQYF
.	.	TRBV14	TRBJ2-1	TGTGCCAGCAGCCAAGAGGGCTGGCGGGGGCTGATCAATGAGCAGTTCTTC	CASSQEGWRGLINEQFF
.	few	TRBV7-3	TRBJ2-1	TGTGCCAGCAGCCCAGAAGTCTCCCCCAATGAGCAGTTCTTC	CASSPEVSPNEQFF
.	few	TRBV4-2	TRBJ2-7	TGTGCCAGCAGCCAAGAGATGTCAGGCGTCACCTCCTACGAGCAGTACTTC	CASSQEMSGVTSYEQYF
.	.	TRBV4-3	TRBJ2-2	TGCGCCAGCAGCGAAGGCAGGGTTAAAGGGGGCACCGGGGAGCTGTTTTTT	CASSEGRVKGGTGELFF
.	few	TRBV25-1	TRBJ1-3	TGTGCCAGCAGTGATTCAGTGAGCTCTGGAAACACCATATATTTT	CASSDSVSSGNTIYF
.	many	TRBV6-1	TRBJ2-3	TGTGCCTCCGCCGAAGGGAAAGGTACAGATACGCAGTATTTT	CASAEGKGTDTQYF
.	few	TRBV28	TRBJ2-7	TGTGCCAGCAGTTTATTCCTCTCAACATCCGAGCAGTACTTC	CASSLFLSTSEQYF
.	few	TRBV4-2	TRBJ2-3	TGTGCCAGCAGCCAAGAAAGCCAGACGGACACAGATACGCAGTATTTT	CASSQESQTDTDTQYF
.	few	TRBV12-3/TRBV12-4	TRBJ2-3	TGTGCCAGCAGTTCCACCCTTGACATAATCGGTCCAGATACGCAGTATTTT	CASSSTLDIIGPDTQYF
.	many	TRBV28	TRBJ2-6	TGTGCCAGCCGTGGCTCTGGGGCCAACGTCCTGACTTTC	CASRGSGANVLTF
.	.	TRBV28	TRBJ1-1	TGTGCCAGCAGTACCGAACCCCCAGTCTGGAACACTGAAGCTTTCTTT	CASSTEPPVWNTEAFF
TRBD1	few	TRBV6-2/TRBV6-3	TRBJ2-4	TGTGCCAGCAGCCCCACAGGGGCCGGGGCCAAAAACATTCAGTACTTC	CASSPTGAGAKNIQYF
TRBD1	.	TRBV12-3/TRBV12-4	TRBJ2-6	TGTGCCAGCAGCAAGACAGGGAGTGGGGCCAACGTCCTGACTTTC	CASSKTGSGANVLTF
.	.	TRBV27	TRBJ2-6	TGTGCCAGCAGTTTTCGGACCTCTGGGGCCAACGTCCTGACTTTC	CASSFRTSGANVLTF
.	.	TRBV5-1	TRBJ2-5	TGCGCCAGCAGCTTTTCCGGGGGTAGCCAAGAGACCCAGTACTTC	CASSFSGGSQETQYF
.	few	TRBV5-4	TRBJ2-5	TGTGCCAGCAGCTTGGAGCATGAAGAGACCCAGTACTTC	CASSLEHEETQYF
.	few	TRBV4-3	TRBJ2-1	TGCGCCAGCAGCCAAGATTCTATCTTGGTTGAGCAGTTCTTC	CASSQDSILVEQFF
.	.	TRBV12-3/TRBV12-4	TRBJ2-5	TGTGCCTGCAGGATAGGAGGGGGCGGAGGCGAGACCCAGTACTTC	CACRIGGGGGETQYF
.	.	TRBV2	TRBJ2-5	TGTGCCAGCATCAGGGGGGACACGAGGAGACAAGAGACCCAGTACTTC	CASIRGDTRRQETQYF
TRBD1	few	TRBV7-6	TRBJ2-1	TGTGCCAGCGCAGGGGGCACCGGAAATGAGCAGTTCTTC	CASAGGTGNEQFF
.	few	TRBV6-2/TRBV6-3	TRBJ2-1	TGTGCCAGCAGTTTCTTAGTCAATGAGCAGTTCTTC	CASSFLVNEQFF
.	few	TRBV2	TRBJ2-7	TGTGCCAGCAGGAGGGGAGGGACAGGTCGCTACGAGCAGTACTTC	CASRRGGTGRYEQYF
.	.	TRBV21-1	TRBJ1-1	TGTGCCAGCAGCAAAGAGGCAGCCCGGAACACTGAAGCTTTCTTT	CASSKEAARNTEAFF
.	few	TRBV12-3/TRBV12-4	TRBJ1-2	TGTGCCAGCAGGGCGCCAGGGGTGAGCTATGGCTACACCTTC	CASRAPGVSYGYTF
.	many	TRBV29-1	TRBJ2-3	TGCAGCGTGCAGGCCGGGACGGTCGGTAATACGCAGTATTTT	CSVQAGTVGNTQYF
.	many	TRBV7-9	TRBJ2-1	TGTGCCAGCAGCCCTCTAAGCAATGAGCAGTTCTTC	CASSPLSNEQFF
TRBD2	few	TRBV28	TRBJ2-7	TGTGCCAGCAGTTTCCCACTAGCGGGAGCCTACGAGCAGTACTTC	CASSFPLAGAYEQYF
.	few	TRBV3-1	TRBJ2-7	TGTGCCAGCAGCCAGATCCGGGGTAACTCCTACGAGCAGTACTTC	CASSQIRGNSYEQYF
.	few	TRBV7-9	TRBJ2-5	TGTGCCAGCAGGCAGTTTGAGACCCAGTACTTC	CASRQFETQYF
TRBD1	few	TRBV28	TRBJ1-2	TGTGCCAGCGGTATCCCGGGACAGAGCTTCTCAAGGGGCTACACCTTC	CASGIPGQSFSRGYTF
TRBD2	.	TRBV7-2	TRBJ2-1	TGTGCCAGCAGCCGGGGACTAGCGGGGGGTCCAGTGGAGAATGAGCAGTTCTTC	CASSRGLAGGPVENEQFF
TRBD2	.	TRBV20-1	TRBJ2-2	TGCAGTGCTAGAGAGGGAGCGGGAAACACCGGGGAGCTGTTTTTT	CSAREGAGNTGELFF
.	few	TRBV3-1	TRBJ1-1	TGTGCCAGCAGCCAAGATTGGGCAGTAAACACTGAAGCTTTCTTT	CASSQDWAVNTEAFF
.	.	TRBV7-2	TRBJ1-4	TGTGCCAGCAGCCAACAGGGTGGGGGGGAAAAACTGTTTTTT	CASSQQGGGEKLFF
.	few	TRBV7-6	TRBJ2-6	TGTGCCAGCAGCTCGCAGAGGGTCGCGACCCTCTCTGGGGCCAACGTCCTGACTTTC	CASSSQRVATLSGANVLTF
.	.	TRBV14	TRBJ1-1	TGTGCCAGCAGCCAGTTGGGGGGGGCTCTGACTTTCTTT	CASSQLGGALTFF
TRBD2	few	TRBV4-3	TRBJ2-1	TGCGCCAGCAGCGATAGCGGGGGGGCACTATACAATGAGCAGTTCTTC	CASSDSGGALYNEQFF
TRBD2	few	TRBV5-1	TRBJ2-7	TGCGCCAGCAGCTTGTGGGGGGGAGACTACGAGCAGTACTTC	CASSLWGGDYEQYF
TRBD1	few	TRBV2	TRBJ2-5	TGTGCCAGCAGGGGGGGACAGGGATACGAGACCCAGTACTTC	CASRGGQGYETQYF
.	.	TRBV15	TRBJ2-5	TGTGCCACCAGCAGAGATATGGGCAGAAGGTACCAAGAGACCCAGTACTTC	CATSRDMGRRYQETQYF
TRBD1	few	TRBV29-1	TRBJ2-7	TGCAGCGTTGAATTGGACAGGGGAGCCTACGAGCAGTACTTC	CSVELDRGAYEQYF
.	.	TRBV15	TRBJ2-7	TGTGCCTCCAGCAAGACTGTGACGGTATACGAGCAGTACTTC	CASSKTVTVYEQYF